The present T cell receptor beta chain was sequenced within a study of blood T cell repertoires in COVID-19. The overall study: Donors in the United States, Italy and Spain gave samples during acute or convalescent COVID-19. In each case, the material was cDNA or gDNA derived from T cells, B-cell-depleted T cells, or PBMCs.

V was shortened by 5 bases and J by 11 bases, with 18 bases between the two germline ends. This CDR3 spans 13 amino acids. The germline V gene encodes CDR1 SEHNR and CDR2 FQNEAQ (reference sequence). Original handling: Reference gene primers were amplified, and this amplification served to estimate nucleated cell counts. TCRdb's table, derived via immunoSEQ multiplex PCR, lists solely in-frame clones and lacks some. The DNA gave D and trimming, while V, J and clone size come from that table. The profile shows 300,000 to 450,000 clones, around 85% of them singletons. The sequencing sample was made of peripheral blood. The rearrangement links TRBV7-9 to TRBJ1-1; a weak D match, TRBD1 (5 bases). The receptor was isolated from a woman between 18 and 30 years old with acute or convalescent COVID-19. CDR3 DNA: TGTGCCAGCAGCACCTCACGACAGTCGACGGCTTTCTTT. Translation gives CASSTSRQSTAFF.